This section outlines one T cell receptor beta chain sequence together with its context. What it binds is unknown. PCR involved 60 Vbeta and 13 Jbeta primers. Produced via immunoSEQ multiplex PCR; TCRdb's table is partial and in-frame only. The sample holds some 59,000 clones; more than 65% are singletons and the top ten take around 2.9%. This sample was taken from a study of cytomegalovirus exposure and HLA in healthy donors. Whole-study results and caveats: Researchers left out some V segments, among them TRBV6-2 and TRBV6-3, as indistinguishable.

The CDR3 is 15 amino acids. J was trimmed by 4 bases and V by 3 bases; bases with no gene match: 8. From germline, CDR1 is GTSNPN and CDR2 SVGIG (reference sequence). The study sampled nominally healthy donors, though unrecorded immune exposures were likely. The receptor was isolated from a woman between 18 and 29 years old in good health and CMV-seronegative. The chain uses TRBV30 and TRBJ2-4, with 8 nucleotides matching TRBD2. Sequenced input: PBMCs. CDR3 coding DNA: TGTGCCTGGAGCGACAGAGCGGGGGATAAAAACATTCAGTACTTC. Its translation: CAWSDRAGDKNIQYF.